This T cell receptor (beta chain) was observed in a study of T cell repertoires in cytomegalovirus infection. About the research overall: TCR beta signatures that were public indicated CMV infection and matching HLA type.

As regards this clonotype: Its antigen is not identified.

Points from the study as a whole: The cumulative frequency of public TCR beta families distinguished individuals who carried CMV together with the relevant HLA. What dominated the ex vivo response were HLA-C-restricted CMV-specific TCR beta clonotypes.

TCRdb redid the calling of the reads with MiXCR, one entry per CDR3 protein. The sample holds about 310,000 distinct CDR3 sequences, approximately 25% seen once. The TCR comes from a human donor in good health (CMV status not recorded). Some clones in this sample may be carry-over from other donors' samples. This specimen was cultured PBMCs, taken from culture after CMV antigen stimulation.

The CDR3 loop is CSAVTGVLGEKLFF. CDR3 coding DNA: TGCAGTGCTGTGACAGGGGTATTAGGAGAAAAACTGTTTTTT. This rearrangement joins TRBV20-1 to TRBJ1-4; 8 bases map to TRBD1. V gave up 5 bases and J gave up 8 bases; unmatched junction bases: 10. Germline assignment: CDR1 DFQATT and CDR2 SNEGSKA (reference sequence). CDR3 length: 14 amino acids.